Listed below are T cell receptor beta chains from one sample, sequenced in a study of control samples from healthy donors and cancer patients. Here immunoSEQ multiplex PCR was the method, and the copy in TCRdb shows in-frame clones only, minus some. The sample lists roughly 76,000 clones, over 85% occurring once. Sample: PBMCs. These receptors came from a woman aged 40 to 50 with lung cancer. Both conserved end residues are part of each CDR3. The D gene is left open where the match is weak. Some rows mark clone size as missing; the rest say once, few, many or name a class of expanded clone.

TRBV5-4	TRBJ1-2	NA	NA	TGTGCCAGCAGCTTGGACAGCCTCTATGGCTACACCTTC	CASSLDSLYGYTF
TRBV7-2	TRBJ2-3	TRBD2	NA	TGTGCCAGCTCCCTAGCGGTCACAGATACGCAGTATTTT	CASSLAVTDTQYF
TRBV19	TRBJ2-3	TRBD1	few	TGTGCCAGTAGTTTCTCAGACAGGGGGTCAGATACGCAGTATTTT	CASSFSDRGSDTQYF
TRBV5-8	TRBJ1-6	TRBD1	few	TGTGCCAGCAGCAGCGACAGGGATTCACCCCTCCACTTT	CASSSDRDSPLHF
TRBV2	TRBJ1-6	NA	NA	TGTGCCAGCAGCGACAATTCACCCCTCCACTTT	CASSDNSPLHF
TRBV5-1	TRBJ1-2	NA	NA	TGCGCCAGCAGCTTGGACCAAACAGGGCGCTATGGCTACACCTTC	CASSLDQTGRYGYTF
TRBV20-1	TRBJ2-3	TRBD2	NA	TGCAGTGCTAGTACCTCACTAGCGGGGGGGCCGACAGATACGCAGTATTTT	CSASTSLAGGPTDTQYF
TRBV4-1	TRBJ1-2	NA	NA	TGCGCCAGCAGCCAAGTACGGGATCCCAGAGATGGCTACACCTTC	CASSQVRDPRDGYTF
TRBV5-1	TRBJ2-2	TRBD1	NA	TGCGCCAGCAGCTCCGACAGGGGCACCGGGGAGCTGTTTTTT	CASSSDRGTGELFF
TRBV11-2	TRBJ2-1	NA	NA	TGTGCCAGCAGCTTAGGGCCTTCCTCATACAATGAGCAGTTCTTC	CASSLGPSSYNEQFF
TRBV2	TRBJ2-7	TRBD1	NA	TGTGCCAGCAGAGGGGGCCAGGGATGGGCCTACGAGCAGTACTTC	CASRGGQGWAYEQYF
TRBV29-1	TRBJ1-3	NA	few	TGCAGCGCCGTCCGGGGCTCCAGCTCTGGAAACACCATATATTTT	CSAVRGSSSGNTIYF
TRBV6-6	TRBJ1-2	NA	NA	TGTGCCAGCAGTTACTGGGATGGCTACACCTTC	CASSYWDGYTF
TRBV5-4	TRBJ2-3	TRBD2	NA	TGTGTTGGGGGACTAGCGGGAGATACGCAGTATTTT	CVGGLAGDTQYF
TRBV7-9	TRBJ1-1	NA	NA	TGTGCCAGCAGCTCCCTCACTGACGGGACTGAAGCTTTCTTT	CASSSLTDGTEAFF
TRBV12-3/TRBV12-4	TRBJ2-3	NA	NA	TGTGCCAGCGGAACCCGGTGGGCGCCGTATTTT	CASGTRWAPYF
TRBV19	TRBJ2-1	NA	NA	TGTGCCAGTAGCAGACAGGCTAGCTCAGGGCCCTACAATGAGCAGTTCTTC	CASSRQASSGPYNEQFF
TRBV7-6	TRBJ1-5	NA	NA	TGTGCCAGCAGCTTAGGGCCCCTAGGCAATCAGCCCCAGCATTTT	CASSLGPLGNQPQHF
TRBV3-1/TRBV3-2	TRBJ2-1	NA	NA	TGTGCCAGTAGGGGCGGGGTAGTTAATGAGCAGTTCTTC	CASRGGVVNEQFF
TRBV5-1	TRBJ1-5	NA	NA	TGCGCCAGCAGCTTGGCCGGCCAGGGGTATCAGCCCCAGCATTTT	CASSLAGQGYQPQHF
TRBV18	TRBJ2-2	NA	NA	TGTGCCAGCTCACCACCGACGACCGGGTCCGGGGAGCTGTTTTTT	CASSPPTTGSGELFF
TRBV6-5	TRBJ1-2	NA	NA	TGTGCCAGCAGACCGCAGGGCCACTATGGCTACACCTTC	CASRPQGHYGYTF
TRBV6-6	TRBJ2-5	NA	NA	TGTGCCAGCAGTGCCGAGCCTGGACAGCCAGAGACCCAGTACTTC	CASSAEPGQPETQYF
TRBV3-1/TRBV3-2	TRBJ1-1	NA	NA	TGTGCCATCACTAGGGGGGCTGAAGCTTTCTTT	CAITRGAEAFF
TRBV27	TRBJ1-2	TRBD1	NA	TGTGCCAGCAGTTTAGGGACAGGCGGGCTAAATGGCTACACCTTC	CASSLGTGGLNGYTF
TRBV10-3	TRBJ1-1	NA	NA	TGTGCCATAACCCGCACCTTGGGGCAGTCAAGGACTGAAGCTTTCTTT	CAITRTLGQSRTEAFF
TRBV2	TRBJ1-1	NA	NA	TGTGCCAGCAGGGAACAGGGTTGGAACACTGAAGCTTTCTTT	CASREQGWNTEAFF
TRBV5-1	TRBJ1-2	NA	NA	TGCGCCAGCAGCTTGTTGGCAGATACCTATGGCTACACCTTC	CASSLLADTYGYTF
TRBV2	TRBJ2-2	NA	NA	TGTGCCAGCAGTGGGGGACCCGGGGAGCTGTTTTTT	CASSGGPGELFF
TRBV6-1	TRBJ2-5	NA	NA	TGTGCCAGCAGTGAAATGGGCAGGGGAGAGACCCAGTACTTC	CASSEMGRGETQYF
TRBV15	TRBJ1-1	TRBD1	NA	TGTGCCACCAGCAGGGACAGGGCGGGGAACACTGAAGCTTTCTTT	CATSRDRAGNTEAFF
TRBV24-1	TRBJ2-1	NA	NA	TGTGCCACCAGTGATTTGCGGGGCCCAAACTGGAATGAGCAGTTCTTC	CATSDLRGPNWNEQFF
TRBV4-1	TRBJ1-1	NA	few	TGCGCCAGCAGCCACAGAGACATGAGGGTTATGAACACTGAAGCTTTCTTT	CASSHRDMRVMNTEAFF
TRBV12-5	TRBJ2-7	NA	NA	TGTGCTAGCAGGGGCGACTCCTACGAGCAGTACTTC	CASRGDSYEQYF
TRBV9	TRBJ1-1	NA	NA	TGTGCCAGCAGCGACCCCCAGGACTCGGGGGCCAACACTGAAGCTTTCTTT	CASSDPQDSGANTEAFF
TRBV28	TRBJ2-3	NA	NA	TGTGCCAGCTCTAGCTGGGGACCTGGATTGGATACGCAGTATTTT	CASSSWGPGLDTQYF
TRBV30	TRBJ2-1	NA	NA	TGTGCCTGGAGTGGGGGTCTTTCTCGGAATGAGCAGTTCTTC	CAWSGGLSRNEQFF
TRBV2	TRBJ1-4	NA	NA	TGTGCCAGCAGGATGACTCGGATCCAGGAAAAACTGTTTTTT	CASRMTRIQEKLFF
TRBV25-1	TRBJ1-3	TRBD1	NA	TGTGCCAGCAGTGATTATAGACAGGGCAGTGGAAACACCATATATTTT	CASSDYRQGSGNTIYF
TRBV18	TRBJ2-7	NA	NA	TGTGCCAGCTCAGAGGAAAGCTCCTACGAGCAGTACTTC	CASSEESSYEQYF
TRBV19	TRBJ2-1	NA	NA	TGTGCCAGTAGTTTCCTCTCCTACAATGAGCAGTTCTTC	CASSFLSYNEQFF
TRBV4-1	TRBJ1-2	TRBD1	NA	TGCGCCAGCCTTCCGGGACAGGGGTATGACTATGGCTACACCTTC	CASLPGQGYDYGYTF
TRBV7-3	TRBJ1-1	NA	NA	TGTGCCAACAGCCCCGTGGGTGGGTCAGTGAACACTGAAGCTTTCTTT	CANSPVGGSVNTEAFF
TRBV6-5	TRBJ1-1	NA	NA	TGTGCCAGCAGGATGAATTCACAGGGGAACACTGAAGCTTTCTTT	CASRMNSQGNTEAFF
TRBV5-1	TRBJ2-3	NA	once	TGCGCCAGCAGCCCGTTGCGGGGAGACACAGATACGCAGTATTTT	CASSPLRGDTDTQYF
TRBV4-2	TRBJ1-2	NA	NA	TGTGCCAGCAGCCAAGATCTAAACAGCTATGGCTACACCTTC	CASSQDLNSYGYTF
TRBV19	TRBJ2-1	TRBD2	NA	TGTGCCAGTATATATGCGGGGGGCGGGTACAATGAGCAGTTCTTC	CASIYAGGGYNEQFF
TRBV5-6	TRBJ1-5	NA	NA	TGTGCCAGCAGCTTGGCTGCAGGGGTTAATCAGCCCCAGCATTTT	CASSLAAGVNQPQHF
TRBV7-2	TRBJ2-3	TRBD2	NA	TGTGCCAGCCGAACTAGCGGGGGAAAGTCAGATACGCAGTATTTT	CASRTSGGKSDTQYF
TRBV3-1/TRBV3-2	TRBJ1-5	NA	NA	TGTGCCAGCAGCCCCGGCGGGGATCAGCCCCAGCATTTT	CASSPGGDQPQHF
TRBV28	TRBJ1-2	NA	NA	TGTGCCAGCATTCCCTCGGGCCACCTCCGTGGCTACACCTTC	CASIPSGHLRGYTF
TRBV5-1	TRBJ1-6	NA	NA	TGCGCCAGCAGCTTACGACCGCCCACGACCCGGTCCTATAATTCACCCCTCCACTTT	CASSLRPPTTRSYNSPLHF
TRBV5-6	TRBJ2-7	TRBD2	NA	TGTGCCAGCAGCACTCGTCTAACGGGACTCCTGGGGAGGGCCTACGAGCAGTACTTC	CASSTRLTGLLGRAYEQYF
TRBV18	TRBJ1-2	NA	NA	TGTGCCAGCTCACTAGTCTCGGGCCTTGGGGGCTACACCTTC	CASSLVSGLGGYTF
TRBV2	TRBJ2-7	TRBD1	NA	TGTGCCAGCAGTATCATCGACAGGGGATCCTACGAGCAGTACTTC	CASSIIDRGSYEQYF
TRBV9	TRBJ1-2	NA	NA	TGTGCCAGCAGTCGCCAGGAGCAGGGCCATGGCTACACCTTC	CASSRQEQGHGYTF
TRBV30	TRBJ1-2	NA	NA	TGTGCCTGGAGAGGAAAACAGATACTTAGAGCTAACTATGGCTACACCTTC	CAWRGKQILRANYGYTF
TRBV11-3	TRBJ2-5	NA	NA	TGTGCCAGCAGCTTAGGACAGGAAGAGACCCAGTACTTC	CASSLGQEETQYF
TRBV5-4	TRBJ2-2	TRBD2	NA	TGTGCCAGCAGGGCTGGGCTAGCGGGGGGGTCGGTGAACACCGGGGAGCTGTTTTTT	CASRAGLAGGSVNTGELFF